These 20 T cell receptor beta chains were sequenced from one sample in a study of T-cell reconstitution after alpha-beta-depleted transplantation in children. TCRbeta library construction was performed incorporating unique molecular identifiers. TCRdb independently ran MiXCR on the PCR reads; one entry per CDR3 protein. The sample carries 65,000 to 85,000 distinct CDR3 sequences, under 13% recorded once. The specimen was PBMCs, collected before TCRalphabeta/CD19-depleted stem cell transplant. The receptors were gathered from a boy younger than 18 with acute myeloid leukemia, due to receive a stem cell transplant.

This clonotype has ten or more counts. V is TRBV15 and J is TRBJ2-3; 7 nucleotides align to TRBD2. Germline loops: CDR1 LNHNV, CDR2 YYDKDF (reference sequence). This CDR3 has 14 amino acids. J gave up 9 bases and V 1 base, and 7 bases lay outside the gene matches. The DNA of the CDR3 is TGTGCCACCAGCAGAGGGTTGAGCGGGACGACGCAGTATTTT. Translation: CATSRGLSGTTQYF.

The sample holds many counts of this clonotype. The rearrangement links TRBV6-2 or TRBV6-3 to TRBJ2-1; D is ambiguous. The germline V gene encodes CDR1 MNHEY and CDR2 SVGEGT. Trimming took 5 bases from V and 0 from J, leaving 11 bases between them. The CDR3 has 15 amino acids. The CDR3 sequence is CASSDWGNSYNEQFF. The CDR3 DNA reads as TGTGCCAGCAGTGATTGGGGTAACTCCTACAATGAGCAGTTCTTC.

There are many counts of this clonotype. This sequence joins TRBV19 and TRBJ1-5; TRBD1 is a possible D gene (5 bases). CDR1 and CDR2 from the germline V gene are LNHDA and SQIVND (reference sequence). The CDR3 totals 13 residues. V dropped 5 bases and J dropped 7 bases, with 12 bases sitting between them. In DNA, the CDR3 is TGTGCCAGTAGTGGAGGCCGGGACCAGCCCCAGCATTTT. Translated, it gives CASSGGRDQPQHF.

This clonotype has ten or more counts. The chain combines TRBV11-2 with TRBJ2-2; possible D gene TRBD2, 5 bases. Trimming left V 5 bases short and J 4 bases short, with 17 bases between. Germline V gives CDR1 SGHAT, CDR2 FQNNGV. CDR3 size: 16 residues. The CDR3 loop is CASSLGRAGGTGELFF. In DNA form, the CDR3 reads TGTGCCAGCAGCCTCGGACGGGCCGGAGGCACCGGGGAGCTGTTTTTT.

This clonotype was recorded many times. The V gene is TRBV5-1, the J gene TRBJ2-7, with a weak D call TRBD2 (5 bases). Per the germline V gene, CDR1 is SGHRS and CDR2 is YFSETQ. This CDR3 contains 15 residues. Trimming removed 5 bases from V and 2 bases from J, with 17 bases in between. In DNA form, the CDR3 reads TGCGCCAGCAGTTGGGTCGAAGGGAGCCCCTACGAGCAGTACTTC. Amino acid sequence: CASSWVEGSPYEQYF.

This clonotype was observed many times. The CDR3 is CASSPITGPSGNTIYF. CDR3 nucleotide sequence: TGTGCCAGCAGCCCGATTACAGGGCCCTCTGGAAACACCATATATTTT. The J gene is TRBJ1-3, the V gene TRBV7-6; weak D call: TRBD1 (6 bases). The CDR3 has 16 residues. V lost 5 bases and J 0 bases, leaving 14 bases between the germline ends. Germline lookup yields CDR1 SGHVS and CDR2 FNYEAQ. The entire variable domain, with the rest obtained from reference TRBV7-6 and TRBJ1-3, is as follows: GAGVSQSPRYKVTKRGQDVALRCDPISGHVSLYWYRQALGQGPEFLTYFNYEAQQDKSGLPNDRFSAERPEGSISTLTIQRTEQRDSAMYRCASSPITGPSGNTIYFGEGSWLTVV.

The sample holds many counts of this clonotype. The chain combines TRBV12-3 or TRBV12-4 with TRBJ2-7, with TRBD2 matching over 7 bases. The CDR3 length is 17 residues. V trimming: 3 bases; J trimming: 5 bases; junction bases outside the gene matches: 16. The CDR3 bases are TGTGCCAGCAGTTTTTCTTCCCCATTCGCGGGAGTGGACGAGCAGTACTTC. It specifies CASSFSSPFAGVDEQYF.

Many counts were recorded for this clonotype. The chain employs TRBV12-3 or TRBV12-4 and TRBJ1-2; D is possibly TRBD1 (5 bases). V lost 6 bases and J 8 bases, leaving 19 bases between the germline ends. There are 14 residues in the CDR3. CDR3 nucleotides: TGTGCCAGCAGCAGTCAGGGACGCGTCGGGGGCTACACCTTC. Its protein is CASSSQGRVGGYTF.

At least ten counts were recorded for this clonotype. This chain uses TRBV15 with TRBJ1-4; D is uncertain. CDR1 and CDR2 (germline): LNHNV, YYDKDF (reference sequence). V was pared by 0 bases and J by 5 bases, with 10 bases between. The CDR3 extends over 15 amino acids. CDR3 coding DNA: TGTGCCACCAGCAGAGATCCTGGCAAAAATGAAAAACTGTTTTTT. Encoded protein: CATSRDPGKNEKLFF.

There are many counts of this clonotype. This chain links TRBV29-1 with TRBJ2-7; D not resolved. CDR1 and CDR2 from the germline V gene are SQVTM and ANQGSEA. Trimming removed 7 bases at V and 2 bases at J, with 18 bases between. The CDR3 has 14 residues. The chain's CDR3 is CSGKGRIWPYEQYF. In DNA, the CDR3 is TGCAGCGGAAAAGGACGGATCTGGCCCTACGAGCAGTACTTC.

Ten or more counts support this clonotype. The rearrangement uses TRBV7-2 and TRBJ1-2; D is unresolved. Deletions cut 1 base from V and 7 bases from J, with 13 bases between. This CDR3 contains 14 residues. CDR1 is SGHTA, CDR2 FQGNSA, per germline. DNA for the CDR3: TGTGCCAGCAGCTTAGGTTGGTCTGGCATTGGCTACACCTTC. Translating it yields CASSLGWSGIGYTF.

There are a few counts of this clonotype. The genes are TRBV10-3 and TRBJ1-2; the match to TRBD1 covers 7 bases. The CDR3 sequence is 13 residues long. Germline V lookup: CDR1 ENHRY, CDR2 SYGVKD. V shed 3 bases and J 5 bases; nucleotides not matched to a gene: 3. DNA of the CDR3: TGTGCCATCAGTGACACAGGGGATTATGGCTACACCTTC. It codes for CAISDTGDYGYTF.

Relative to its sample, this clonotype is medium-sized. The chain has TRBV5-1 and TRBJ1-5; D unresolved. This CDR3 is 16 amino acids long. Germline V lookup: CDR1 SGHRS, CDR2 YFSETQ. The V end was cut by 2 bases, the J end by 5 bases, with 17 bases between. CDR3 residues: CASSFGEGRGHQPQHF. For the CDR3, the DNA is TGCGCCAGCAGCTTCGGTGAGGGTCGCGGACATCAGCCCCAGCATTTT.

Sample share makes this clonotype medium-sized. The chain carries TRBV7-9 and TRBJ2-2; tentative D call: TRBD2 (6 bases). Per germline, CDR1 SEHNR and CDR2 FQNEAQ (reference sequence). The CDR3 consists of 13 residues. Trimming stripped 4 bases from V and 5 bases from J, with 8 bases between. The DNA of the CDR3 is TGTGCCAGCAGCTCGAGCGGGACCGGGGAGCTGTTTTTT. This codes for CASSSSGTGELFF.

This clonotype has at least ten counts. The chain recombines TRBV4-1 with TRBJ1-2; TRBD1 is a possible D gene (5 bases). V was trimmed by 0 bases and J by 4 bases, leaving 12 bases between them. CDR1 and CDR2 from the germline V gene are MGHRA and YSYEKL. The length of the CDR3 is 15 residues. DNA for the CDR3: TGCGCCAGCAGCCAAGATTGGCAGGGAGCCTATGGCTACACCTTC. This sequence encodes CASSQDWQGAYGYTF.

This clonotype was recorded at least ten times. This CDR3 reads CARRTSGSLAGELFF. Written as DNA, the CDR3 is TGTGCCAGGAGGACTAGCGGGAGTTTGGCCGGGGAGCTGTTTTTT. The chain combines TRBV2 with TRBJ2-2; TRBD2 aligns across 13 bases. This CDR3 comprises 15 residues. CDR1 is SNHLY, CDR2 FYNNEI, per germline. J was trimmed by 6 bases and V by 9 bases; bases with no gene match: 7. Variable domain in full (rest from reference TRBV2 and TRBJ2-2): EPEVTQTPSHQVTQMGQEVILRCVPISNHLYFYWYRQILGQKVEFLVSFYNNEISEKSEIFDDQFSVERPDGSNFTLKIRSTKLEDSAMYFCARRTSGSLAGELFFGEGSRLTVL.

In this sample, this clonotype turned up many times. The rearrangement links TRBV3-1 to TRBJ2-1, with D tentatively TRBD2 (5 bases). CDR1 LGHDT and CDR2 YNNKEL come from the germline V gene (reference sequence). This CDR3 has 14 amino acids. V shed 4 bases and J shed 8 bases, with 15 bases lying between them. The CDR3 loop is CASSRFAGGHEQFF. The CDR3 DNA follows: TGTGCCAGCAGCCGCTTTGCGGGCGGCCATGAGCAGTTCTTC.

This clonotype was counted at least ten times. The chain couples TRBV7-8 to TRBJ2-1, with 8 bases matching TRBD2. This CDR3 has 16 amino acids. Trimming at V came to 1 base and at J to 0 bases, leaving 2 bases not matched to a gene. CDR1 and CDR2 (germline): SGHVS, FQNEAQ. The CDR3 DNA sequence: TGTGCCAGCAGCTTAGGACTAGCGAGCTCCTACAATGAGCAGTTCTTC. Its protein product is CASSLGLASSYNEQFF. Filled out from reference TRBV7-8 and TRBJ2-1, the complete variable domain reads GAGVSQSPRYKVAKRGQDVALRCDPISGHVSLFWYQQALGQGPEFLTYFQNEAQLDKSGLPSDRFFAERPEGSVSTLKIQRTQQEDSAVYLCASSLGLASSYNEQFFGPGTRLTVL.

In its sample, this clonotype was seen many times. The CDR3 sequence: CASSLLDSNTGELFF. The CDR3, as DNA: TGTGCCAGCAGCTTGTTGGACTCCAACACCGGGGAGCTGTTTTTT. The chain links TRBV5-6 to TRBJ2-2; D is perhaps TRBD2 (5 bases). The CDR3 is made up of 15 amino acids. Deletions cut 1 base from V and 2 bases from J, with 9 bases between. CDR1 and CDR2 (germline): SGHDT, YYEEEE.

In its sample, this clonotype was seen many times. The chain recombines TRBV6-6 with TRBJ2-1; no clear D. CDR1 and CDR2 from the germline V gene are MNHNY and SVGAGI (reference sequence). Between the trimmed V and J ends, which lost 4 bases and 7 bases, there was a span of 8 bases. CDR3 length: 12 amino acids. The CDR3 loop reads CASSFAMNEQFF. The CDR3 DNA is TGTGCCAGCAGTTTCGCAATGAATGAGCAGTTCTTC.